These T cell receptor beta chains were read from a single sample in a study of T cell responses to AZD1222 COVID-19 vaccine. This table comes from immunoSEQ multiplex PCR, and its TCRdb copy is limited to in-frame clones, with some not included. The data contain about 75,000 clones, about nine tenths of them singletons. This specimen consisted of peripheral blood, obtained 28 days after the second dose of the MenACWY control vaccine. The receptor set was obtained from an adult who received the MenACWY meningococcal vaccine as a control. CDR3s leave out the opening cysteine and the closing phenylalanine or tryptophan. Fields, in order: V gene, D gene, J gene, CDR3 protein. D genes are given only for firm matches.

v_call: TRBV6-4
d_call: -
j_call: TRBJ1-2
cdr3_aa: ASSDSLNSGYT

v_call: TRBV4-1
d_call: TRBD2
j_call: TRBJ2-2
cdr3_aa: ASNPNGLADTGELF

v_call: TRBV27
d_call: TRBD1
j_call: TRBJ2-7
cdr3_aa: ASSLSDRGTYEQY

v_call: TRBV6-5
d_call: -
j_call: TRBJ1-3
cdr3_aa: ASSSKRRGSGNTIY

v_call: TRBV25-1
d_call: -
j_call: TRBJ1-3
cdr3_aa: ASSERDLTTRNTIY

v_call: TRBV7-9
d_call: TRBD1
j_call: TRBJ2-5
cdr3_aa: ASSLRGSGQGGETQY

v_call: TRBV7-2
d_call: TRBD2
j_call: TRBJ2-3
cdr3_aa: ASSLDPFSGGARGTQY

v_call: TRBV2
d_call: TRBD2
j_call: TRBJ2-1
cdr3_aa: VRQAGGHEQF

v_call: TRBV19
d_call: -
j_call: TRBJ1-1
cdr3_aa: ASRPVPLMNTEAF

v_call: TRBV6-5
d_call: TRBD1
j_call: TRBJ2-1
cdr3_aa: ASSRLDRSYNEQF

v_call: TRBV27
d_call: -
j_call: TRBJ2-1
cdr3_aa: ASRSLNEQF

v_call: TRBV4-3
d_call: -
j_call: TRBJ2-7
cdr3_aa: ASSQVIRDEQY

v_call: TRBV18
d_call: TRBD1
j_call: TRBJ1-3
cdr3_aa: ASSPPDRGGNTIY

v_call: TRBV19
d_call: -
j_call: TRBJ1-6
cdr3_aa: ATWNGRGSPLH

v_call: TRBV7-9
d_call: -
j_call: TRBJ1-1
cdr3_aa: ASSFSQPTEAF

v_call: TRBV7-2
d_call: -
j_call: TRBJ1-5
cdr3_aa: ASSLAGGPAQPQH

v_call: TRBV5-6
d_call: -
j_call: TRBJ1-1
cdr3_aa: ASSLVASPRGTEAF

v_call: TRBV2
d_call: -
j_call: TRBJ1-2
cdr3_aa: ASRSRYGYT

v_call: TRBV14
d_call: TRBD1
j_call: TRBJ1-4
cdr3_aa: ASSQDGGQVYEKLF

v_call: TRBV19
d_call: -
j_call: TRBJ2-3
cdr3_aa: ASSPTGTTGDTQY

v_call: TRBV19
d_call: -
j_call: TRBJ2-6
cdr3_aa: ASSFTTSGANVLT

v_call: TRBV5-4
d_call: -
j_call: TRBJ2-7
cdr3_aa: ASSNHPHYEQY

v_call: TRBV3-1/TRBV3-2
d_call: TRBD1
j_call: TRBJ1-4
cdr3_aa: ASSPTGVGYNEKLF

v_call: TRBV9
d_call: -
j_call: TRBJ2-3
cdr3_aa: ASSVGTDTQY

v_call: TRBV18
d_call: TRBD2
j_call: TRBJ2-3
cdr3_aa: ASSPRGSPTDTQY

v_call: TRBV30
d_call: -
j_call: TRBJ1-1
cdr3_aa: AWSVGGRVLNTEAF

v_call: TRBV2
d_call: TRBD2
j_call: TRBJ2-7
cdr3_aa: ASWGLDPGEQY

v_call: TRBV5-1
d_call: TRBD1
j_call: TRBJ2-7
cdr3_aa: ASSKPNLGTGEPPLLYEQY

v_call: TRBV7-2
d_call: -
j_call: TRBJ1-5
cdr3_aa: ASSLRGNQPQH

v_call: TRBV7-9
d_call: -
j_call: TRBJ2-7
cdr3_aa: ASSGTEIYEQY

v_call: TRBV4-1
d_call: -
j_call: TRBJ1-2
cdr3_aa: ASSQETGHDGYT

v_call: TRBV5-6
d_call: -
j_call: TRBJ1-4
cdr3_aa: ASSFWSLTNEKLF